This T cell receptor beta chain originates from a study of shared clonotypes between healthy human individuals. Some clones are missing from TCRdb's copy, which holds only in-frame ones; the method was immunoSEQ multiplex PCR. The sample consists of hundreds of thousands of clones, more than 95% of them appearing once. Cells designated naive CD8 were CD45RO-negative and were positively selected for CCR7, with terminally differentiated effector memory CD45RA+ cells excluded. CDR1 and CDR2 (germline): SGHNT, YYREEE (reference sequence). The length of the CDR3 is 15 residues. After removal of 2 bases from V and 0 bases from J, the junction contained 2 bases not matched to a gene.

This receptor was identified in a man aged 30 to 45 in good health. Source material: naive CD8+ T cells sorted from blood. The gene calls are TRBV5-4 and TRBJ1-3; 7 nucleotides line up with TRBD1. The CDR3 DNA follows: TGTGCCAGCAGCTTCTCAGGGGGCTCTGGAAACACCATATATTTT. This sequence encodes CASSFSGGSGNTIYF.